This T cell receptor beta chain originates from a study of T cell clones after liver transplantation. Looking at the study overall: Tolerance: complete withdrawal held at least one year, liver enzymes staying within twice normal.

CDR3 size: 18 residues. Germline lookup yields CDR1 SGHNT and CDR2 YENEEA. V shed 4 bases, J shed 0 bases, and the junction held 5 bases outside the gene matches. The protocol was immunoSEQ multiplex PCR, while the TCRdb copy is restricted to in-frame clones and leaves out a portion. The data contain around 110,000 clones, about nine tenths of them singletons. This clone was picked up one time. Here the sequenced sample was CD4+ T cells from blood, taken 12 months after liver transplant. The rearrangement links TRBV11-3 to TRBJ2-3, with 15 bases that match TRBD2. This TCR derives from a human patient who received a liver transplant. Some T cells may arise from the graft donor. The CDR3 nucleotides are TGTGCCAGCAGCTCCGGGACTAGCGGGAGGCCTAGCACAGATACGCAGTATTTT. It is translated as CASSSGTSGRPSTDTQYF.